A single sample is the source of the 29 T cell receptor beta chains below, sequenced in a study of cytomegalovirus exposure and HLA in healthy donors. Researchers ran the PCR with 60 Vbeta and 13 Jbeta primers. Produced via immunoSEQ multiplex PCR; TCRdb's table is partial and in-frame only. Of some 240,000 clones listed, 70% to 80% are singletons. Sequences were obtained from PBMCs. The receptors come from a male donor in good health and CMV-seronegative.

This rearrangement joins TRBV7-6 to TRBJ2-5; 16 nucleotides agree with TRBD2. The CDR3 covers 18 residues. V lost 5 bases and J lost 5; bases outside the gene matches: 11. Germline CDR1 is SGHVS and CDR2 is FNYEAQ. CDR3 sequence reads: CASSIQGLAGGPGETQYF. The DNA for the CDR3 is TGTGCCAGCAGCATACAGGGACTAGCGGGAGGGCCGGGGGAGACCCAGTACTTC.

The chain links TRBV10-3 to TRBJ1-5; D gene ambiguous. Trimming took 10 bases from V and 4 from J, leaving 17 bases between them. Germline loops: CDR1 ENHRY, CDR2 SYGVKD. The CDR3 is made up of 14 amino acids. This chain's CDR3 is CASCGSGYNQPQHF. The CDR3 nucleotides read TGTGCCAGTTGTGGGTCGGGGTATAATCAGCCCCAGCATTTT.

V gene TRBV19 combines with J gene TRBJ2-7; D not resolved. Germline V lookup: CDR1 LNHDA, CDR2 SQIVND (reference sequence). This CDR3 has 14 amino acids. V was clipped by 0 bases and J by 3 bases, with 9 bases between them. CDR3: CASSIDLTGYEQYF. The DNA of the CDR3 is TGTGCCAGTAGTATAGATCTGACTGGCTACGAGCAGTACTTC. The full variable domain, rest sourced from reference TRBV19 and TRBJ2-7, is DGGITQSPKYLFRKEGQNVTLSCEQNLNHDAMYWYRQDPGQGLRLIYYSQIVNDFQKGDIAEGYSVSREKKESFPLTVTSAQKNPTAFYLCASSIDLTGYEQYFGPGTRLTVT.

This clone was picked up a small number of times. The same CDR3 can be traced to other DNA sequences in this sample. This chain uses TRBV9 with TRBJ2-3; 9 nucleotides line up with TRBD2. Trimming cost V 0 bases and J 3 bases; bases outside gene matches: 2. CDR1 and CDR2 (germline): SGDLS, YYNGEE. This CDR3 comprises 15 residues. CDR3 loop: CASSVELAGTDTQYF. The CDR3 DNA is TGTGCCAGCAGCGTAGAGCTAGCGGGAACAGATACGCAGTATTTT.

Regarding this clone: The same CDR3 also results from other DNA sequences found in this sample. The chain combines TRBV6-5 with TRBJ1-2; TRBD1 is a possible D gene (6 bases). The CDR3 totals 14 residues. The ends were cut back, 2 bases at V and 0 bases at J, with 7 bases in the middle. Germline-derived CDR1 and CDR2 are MNHEY and SVGAGI. Here the CDR3 reads CASSYQGTNYGYTF. The CDR3 nucleotides read TGTGCCAGCAGTTACCAGGGGACTAACTATGGCTACACCTTC.

The chain couples TRBV11-2 to TRBJ1-2; a weak D match, TRBD1 (6 bases). V gave up 2 bases and J gave up 13 bases, with 11 bases separating them. The CDR3 runs 11 residues. Germline V gene data show CDR1 as SGHAT and CDR2 as FQNNGV. This CDR3 reads CASSLLGGATF. The CDR3 bases are TGTGCCAGCAGCTTATTAGGGGGGGCCACCTTC.

Of note for this clone: Germline and junction disagree at one end, which may indicate a read error. This chain connects TRBV7-9 to TRBJ2-6, with D possibly matching TRBD1 (6 bases). The germline CDR1 and CDR2 sequences are SEHNR and FQNEAQ (reference sequence). The CDR3 has 15 residues. DNA of the CDR3: TGTGCCAGCAGCCCCCAGGGGTTAGGGGCCAACGTCCTGGCTTTC. Protein: CASSPQGLGANVLAF.

This chain joins TRBV21-1 and TRBJ2-1; the D call of TRBD2 is as the table states it, not checked on the DNA. TRBV21-1 is termed a pseudogene. This CDR3 contains 16 residues. The CDR3 coding sequence is TGTGCCAGCAGAAGCGAATTAGCGTCCCTTGGCGGAGAGCAGTTCTTC. Protein product: CASRSELASLGGEQFF.

The genes are TRBV7-2 and TRBJ1-2, with 10 bases identical to TRBD1. The V gene end was trimmed by 5 bases and the J gene end by 8 bases; junction bases not matched to a gene: 8. This CDR3 has 14 amino acids. Germline assignment: CDR1 SGHTA and CDR2 FQGNSA. The CDR3 loop reads CASSPYGTGVGYTF. The DNA of the CDR3 is TGTGCCAGCAGCCCCTACGGGACAGGGGTCGGCTACACCTTC.

The chain uses TRBV19 and TRBJ2-4; 8 positions match TRBD1. V trimming: 5 bases; J trimming: 6 bases; junction bases outside the gene matches: 6. CDR1 and CDR2 (germline): LNHDA, SQIVND (reference sequence). The length of the CDR3 is 14 residues. CDR3 nucleotide sequence: TGTGCCAGTAGTGTCGACAGGGGAGGAAACATTCAGTACTTC. It translates to CASSVDRGGNIQYF.

The chain combines TRBV2 with TRBJ2-5; D might be TRBD1 (5 bases). Germline CDR1 and CDR2: SNHLY and FYNNEI. Trimming pared 4 bases from V and 5 bases from J, leaving 14 bases between. The CDR3 is 14 residues long. CDR3 in amino acids: CASSADRGRETQYF. CDR3 sequence (DNA): TGTGCCAGCAGTGCAGATAGGGGCAGGGAGACCCAGTACTTC. Based on the CDR3 plus reference TRBV2 and TRBJ2-5, the full variable domain is EPEVTQTPSHQVTQMGQEVILRCVPISNHLYFYWYRQILGQKVEFLVSFYNNEISEKSEIFDDQFSVERPDGSNFTLKIRSTKLEDSAMYFCASSADRGRETQYFGPGTRLLVL.

This clone was observed a handful of times. The CDR3 reads CAISESGLSGANVLTF. The CDR3 DNA sequence: TGTGCCATCAGTGAGTCGGGACTCTCTGGGGCCAACGTCCTGACTTTC. This rearrangement joins TRBV10-3 to TRBJ2-6, with a tentative D call TRBD2 (6 bases). CDR1 is ENHRY, CDR2 SYGVKD, per germline. The V gene lost 0 bases and the J gene lost 0 bases, with 6 bases spanning the gap. The length of the CDR3 is 16 residues.

The chain recombines TRBV21-1 with TRBJ2-3; TRBD1 is the table's D call, not checked against the DNA. TRBV21-1 is recorded as a pseudogene. CDR3 length: 15 amino acids. DNA for the CDR3: TGTGCCAGCACCTGGGACAGTCCCCTCGTAGATACGCAGTATTTT. This encodes CASTWDSPLVDTQYF.

The chain carries TRBV5-1 and TRBJ2-3; 13 bases fit TRBD2. V lost 0 bases to trimming and J lost 3 bases; unmatched junction nucleotides: 1. The CDR3 runs 16 residues. Germline V gene lookup returns CDR1 SGHRS and CDR2 YFSETQ. This CDR3 is CASSLVLAGGTDTQYF. Here the CDR3 DNA reads TGCGCCAGCAGCTTGGTACTAGCGGGAGGGACAGATACGCAGTATTTT.

The chain has TRBV5-1 and TRBJ1-4, with a weak D call TRBD1 (6 bases). This CDR3 comprises 15 residues. The V gene lost 7 bases and the J gene lost 8 bases, with 21 bases spanning the gap. The germline CDR1 and CDR2 sequences are SGHRS and YFSETQ. The CDR3 region has the DNA TGCGCCAGCGGCCTAACAGGGACACTACAGGAAAAACTGTTTTTT. Translation: CASGLTGTLQEKLFF.

CDR3 sequence (DNA): TGTGCCAGCAGTTTAGGCGGGACTAGCGGGAGGGATGAGCAGTTCTTC. Translated: CASSLGGTSGRDEQFF. This chain uses TRBV28 with TRBJ2-1, with 16 bases matching TRBD2. The junction had 3 bases not matched to a gene; V was cut back by 2 bases and J by 8 bases. Germline values: CDR1 MDHEN, CDR2 SYDVKM. This CDR3 comprises 16 residues.

This rearrangement joins TRBV15 to TRBJ1-1, with a weak D call TRBD1 (6 bases). The CDR3 runs 16 residues. Germline V gene sequence: CDR1 LNHNV, CDR2 YYDKDF (reference sequence). V was shortened by 2 bases and J by 1 base, with 14 bases between the two germline ends. The CDR3 reads CATSRPDQGRNTEAFF. The CDR3 DNA follows: TGTGCCACCAGCAGACCTGATCAGGGGAGGAACACTGAAGCTTTCTTT.

V gene TRBV7-3 combines with J gene TRBJ2-1; TRBD2 aligns across 8 bases. Germline V CDR1 and CDR2: SGHTA, FQGTGA. The CDR3 extends over 15 amino acids. V gave up 5 bases and J gave up 2 bases; unmatched junction bases: 5. The CDR3 loop reads CASSPSGSTYNEQFF. The CDR3 nucleotides read TGTGCCAGCAGCCCAAGCGGGAGTACCTACAATGAGCAGTTCTTC.

Comments on this clone: The junction departs from germline at one end; a sequencing error may be responsible. The genes are TRBV7-9 and TRBJ2-7, with a weak D call TRBD2 (5 bases). CDR3 length: 15 amino acids. Germline V lookup: CDR1 SEHNR, CDR2 FQNEAQ (reference sequence). CDR3 residues: CSSSFARTGNAEQYF. The CDR3 region has the DNA TGTTCCAGCAGCTTTGCCCGTACGGGAAACGCCGAGCAGTACTTC.

This sequence joins TRBV14 and TRBJ2-5; D may be TRBD1 (5 bases). From germline, CDR1 is SGHDN and CDR2 FVKESK. There are 13 residues in the CDR3. The V end was cut by 5 bases, the J end by 5 bases, with 12 bases between. The DNA of the CDR3 is TGTGCCAGCAGCAGACAGTTCGGCGAGACCCAGTACTTC. Translation: CASSRQFGETQYF.

V usage is TRBV7-3 and J usage is TRBJ2-7; D is perhaps TRBD1 (5 bases). The CDR3 is 13 amino acids. The ends were cut back, 5 bases at V and 6 bases at J, with 14 bases in the middle. The germline gives CDR1 SGHTA, CDR2 FQGTGA. In DNA, the CDR3 is TGTGCCAGCAGCCAAACCAGGGTCTCCGAGCAGTACTTC. This codes for CASSQTRVSEQYF.

The chain recombines TRBV5-1 with TRBJ2-7; the D gene is possibly TRBD1 (5 bases). The ends were cut back, 1 base at V and 4 bases at J, with 15 bases in the middle. Per germline, CDR1 SGHRS and CDR2 YFSETQ. CDR3 length: 15 amino acids. CDR3 sequence (DNA): TGCGCCAGCAGCTTGCGGCAGGGAATAGTTTACGAGCAGTACTTC. Translated: CASSLRQGIVYEQYF.

The rearrangement joins TRBV18 to TRBJ2-3, with 12 bases aligning to TRBD2. With 2 bases clipped from V and 6 bases from J, the junction kept 9 bases outside the gene matches. In germline, CDR1 is KGHSH, CDR2 LQKENI. This CDR3 region has 17 residues. The CDR3 reads CASSPIPTSGSLDTQYF. The CDR3 DNA sequence: TGTGCCAGCTCACCAATTCCGACTAGCGGGAGTTTGGATACGCAGTATTTT.

The rearrangement links TRBV19 to TRBJ1-1; TRBD1 aligns across 12 bases. The germline V gene has CDR1 LNHDA and CDR2 SQIVND (reference sequence). The trim removed 2 bases at V and 4 bases at J, leaving 8 bases unmatched. This CDR3 has 17 residues. CDR3 coding DNA: TGTGCCAGTAGTATAAGGGGACAGGGGGCATCTGTCACTGAAGCTTTCTTT. It codes for CASSIRGQGASVTEAFF.

In the case of this clone: Within the sample, other DNA sequences also encode this same CDR3. The V and J genes are TRBV9 and TRBJ2-5; 11 nucleotides line up with TRBD2. CDR1 SGDLS and CDR2 YYNGEE come from the germline V gene. CDR3 length: 15 amino acids. With V trimmed by 2 bases and J by 4 bases, 4 bases remained unmatched. The CDR3 nucleotides read TGTGCCAGCAGCGTCTCCCTAGCGGGGGGAGAGACCCAGTACTTC. Translation: CASSVSLAGGETQYF. Drawing the rest from reference TRBV9 and TRBJ2-5, the complete variable domain is DSGVTQTPKHLITATGQRVTLRCSPRSGDLSVYWYQQSLDQGLQFLIQYYNGEERAKGNILERFSAQQFPDLHSELNLSSLELGDSALYFCASSVSLAGGETQYFGPGTRLLVL.

This clone was detected only a few times. The gene calls are TRBV5-4 and TRBJ2-7, with 10 bases fitting TRBD2. The CDR3 loop spans 15 amino acids. Germline CDR1 SGHNT, CDR2 YYREEE (reference sequence). V lost 4 bases, J lost 0 bases, and 4 bases stayed unmatched. The CDR3 bases are TGTGCCAGCAGCCCATCTAGCGGGGGCTCCTACGAGCAGTACTTC. Translating gives CASSPSSGGSYEQYF.

The rearrangement uses TRBV28 and TRBJ2-6; D may be TRBD2 (6 bases). The length of the CDR3 is 14 residues. Trimming cost V 6 bases and J 4 bases, with 10 bases left between them. Germline-derived CDR1 and CDR2 are MDHEN and SYDVKM. CDR3 sequence (DNA): TGTGCCAGCAGCTTCCGGGGGGGGGCCAACGTCCTGACTTTC. This translates into CASSFRGGANVLTF.

CDR3: CASSISGTIERETQYF. CDR3 bases: TGTGCCAGTAGTATCTCCGGGACAATTGAACGGGAGACCCAGTACTTC. The chain uses TRBV19 and TRBJ2-5; perhaps TRBD1 as D (6 bases). The V end lost 3 bases, the J end lost 5 bases, and 19 bases lay between the germline ends. CDR1 and CDR2 (germline): LNHDA, SQIVND (reference sequence). The CDR3 is made up of 16 amino acids.

This clone was seen a handful of times. V gene TRBV5-4 combines with J gene TRBJ1-5; D ambiguous. V lost 2 bases, J lost 4 bases, and 7 bases lay in between. CDR3 length: 13 amino acids. Germline V gene lookup returns CDR1 SGHNT and CDR2 YYREEE (reference sequence). The CDR3 sequence: CASSFDTNQPQHF. Written as DNA, the CDR3 is TGTGCCAGCAGCTTTGACACAAATCAGCCCCAGCATTTT.